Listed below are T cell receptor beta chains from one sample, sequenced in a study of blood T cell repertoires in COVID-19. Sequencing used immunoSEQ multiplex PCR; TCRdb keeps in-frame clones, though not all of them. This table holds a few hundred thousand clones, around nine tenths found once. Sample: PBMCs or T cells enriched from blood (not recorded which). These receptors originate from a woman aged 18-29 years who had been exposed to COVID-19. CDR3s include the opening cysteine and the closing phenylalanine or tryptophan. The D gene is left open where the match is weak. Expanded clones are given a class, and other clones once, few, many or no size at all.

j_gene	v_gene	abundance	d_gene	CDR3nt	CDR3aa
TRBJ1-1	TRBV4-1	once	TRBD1	TGCGCCAGCAGCCTCGGACAGGGGGCGGTGAACACTGAAGCTTTCTTT	CASSLGQGAVNTEAFF
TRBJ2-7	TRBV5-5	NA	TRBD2	TGTGCCAGCAGCTTCCATAGCGGGAGAGACTACGAGCAGTACTTC	CASSFHSGRDYEQYF
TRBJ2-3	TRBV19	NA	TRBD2	TGTGCCAGTATCGGCGGGAGGGCTGGAAGATGGACAGATACGCAGTATTTT	CASIGGRAGRWTDTQYF
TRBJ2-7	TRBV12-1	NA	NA	TGTGCCATTCTCCAAGGACCTAGCACGGGCGAGCAGTACTTC	CAILQGPSTGEQYF
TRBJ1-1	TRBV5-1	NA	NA	TGCGCCAGCAGCTTGGAAGGCCAGGACACTGAAGCTTTCTTT	CASSLEGQDTEAFF
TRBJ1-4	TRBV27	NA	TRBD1	TGTGCCAGCAGCCCCGGGACAGGGGGGGAAAAACTGTTTTTT	CASSPGTGGEKLFF
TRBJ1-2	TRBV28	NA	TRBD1	TGTGCCAGCACCACCGGACAGGGGCATAACTATGGCTACACCTTC	CASTTGQGHNYGYTF
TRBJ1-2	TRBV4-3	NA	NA	TGCGCCAGCAGCCAAGACGCCCACTCCTATGGCTACACCTTC	CASSQDAHSYGYTF
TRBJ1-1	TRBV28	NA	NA	TGTGCCAGCAGTTCGGACGCGAGGGGGAAAGCTTTCTTT	CASSSDARGKAFF
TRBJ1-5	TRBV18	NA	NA	TGTGCCAGCTCACGGGGGACTAATCAGCCCCAGCATTTT	CASSRGTNQPQHF
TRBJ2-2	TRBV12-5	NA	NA	TGTGCTAGTGGTTTGGACAGGCCCGCCGGGGAGCTGTTTTTT	CASGLDRPAGELFF
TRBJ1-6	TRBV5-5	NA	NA	TGTGCCAGCAGCTTGGCGGGGGGGAGTTCACCCCTCCACTTT	CASSLAGGSSPLHF
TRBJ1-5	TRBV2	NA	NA	TGTGCCAGCAGGGGGGGGGAAAATTATCAGCCCCAGCATTTT	CASRGGENYQPQHF
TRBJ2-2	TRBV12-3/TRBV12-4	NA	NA	TGTGCCAGCAACCTAGGGGGTACCGGGGAGCTGTTTTTT	CASNLGGTGELFF
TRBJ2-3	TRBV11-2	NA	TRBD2	TGTGCCAGCAGCTTAGGGACTAGCCCTCCAAAGGGGACGCAGTATTTT	CASSLGTSPPKGTQYF
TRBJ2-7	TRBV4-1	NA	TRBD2	TGCGCCAGCAGCCCTAGCGGGAGCTCCTACGAGCAGTACTTC	CASSPSGSSYEQYF
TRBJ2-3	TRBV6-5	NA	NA	TGTGCCAGCAGTTACCGACAGGCCGGCACAGATACGCAGTATTTT	CASSYRQAGTDTQYF
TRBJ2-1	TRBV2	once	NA	TGTGCCGCAGGACAGAATCTTCAGTTCTTC	CAAGQNLQFF
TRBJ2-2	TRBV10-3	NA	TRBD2	TGTGCCATCTCAAAGGGGACTAGCGGACCGAACACCGGGGAGCTGTTTTTT	CAISKGTSGPNTGELFF
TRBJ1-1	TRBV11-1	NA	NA	TGTGCCAGCAGCTTCGACAGGCGTATGAACACTGAAGCTTTCTTT	CASSFDRRMNTEAFF
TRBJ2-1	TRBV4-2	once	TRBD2	TGTGCCAGCAGCCAAGATTGGGGTAGCGGGGGGGCAAATGAGCAGTTCTTC	CASSQDWGSGGANEQFF
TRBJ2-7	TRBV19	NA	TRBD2	TGTGCCAGTAGTACCGGACTAGCCAACTACGAGCAGTACTTC	CASSTGLANYEQYF
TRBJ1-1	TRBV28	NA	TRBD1	TGTGCCAGCACCTGGGGACAGGGGGAATACAACACTGAAGCTTTCTTT	CASTWGQGEYNTEAFF
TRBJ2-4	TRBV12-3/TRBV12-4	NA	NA	TGTGCCAGCAGCCAAGGAGCGGTAAACATTCAGTACTTC	CASSQGAVNIQYF
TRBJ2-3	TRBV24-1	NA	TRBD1	TGTGCCACCAGTGGGACAGGAGGAGGCACAGATACGCAGTATTTT	CATSGTGGGTDTQYF
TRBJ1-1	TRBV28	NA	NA	TGTGCCAGCAGCTACCCCAGGGGAAAGGGCACTGAAGCTTTCTTT	CASSYPRGKGTEAFF
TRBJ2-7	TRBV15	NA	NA	TGTGCCACCAGCCCGAACGCAGGGCACTACGAGCAGTACTTC	CATSPNAGHYEQYF
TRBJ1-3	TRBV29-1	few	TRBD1	TGCAGCGTGCCAGGGGGCTCTGGAAACACCATATATTTT	CSVPGGSGNTIYF
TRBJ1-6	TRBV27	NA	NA	TGTGCCAGCAGTTTATCTTCAGGGCTCCATTCACCCCTCCACTTT	CASSLSSGLHSPLHF
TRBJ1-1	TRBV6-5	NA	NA	TGTGCCAGCAACCTCCGACAGAGCAAGAACACTGAAGCTTTCTTT	CASNLRQSKNTEAFF
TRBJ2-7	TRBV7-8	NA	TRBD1	TGTGCCAGCAGCCCCAGTGGGCAGGGGGCGACCTACGAGCAGTACTTC	CASSPSGQGATYEQYF
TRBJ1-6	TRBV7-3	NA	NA	TGTGCCAGCTCGCCGGGACAAAATAATTCACCCCTCCACTTT	CASSPGQNNSPLHF
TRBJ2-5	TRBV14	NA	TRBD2	TGTGCCAGCAGCCAAGATCGGCTAGCGGGAGGGCAGAACCAGTACTTC	CASSQDRLAGGQNQYF
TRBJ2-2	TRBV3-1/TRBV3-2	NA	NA	TGTGCCAGCAGCCAAGGGCGGGTGAACACCGGGGAGCTGTTTTTT	CASSQGRVNTGELFF
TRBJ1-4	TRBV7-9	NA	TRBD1	TGTGCCAGCAGCCCACAGGGGGCCGGAGAAAAACTGTTTTTT	CASSPQGAGEKLFF
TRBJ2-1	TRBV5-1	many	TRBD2	TGCGCCAGCAACAGAGGCGGGGGGAAAGACAATGAGCAGTTCTTC	CASNRGGGKDNEQFF
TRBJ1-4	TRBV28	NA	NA	TGTGCCAGCAGAAACACCCCGGGAGGTAGGGAAAAACTGTTTTTT	CASRNTPGGREKLFF
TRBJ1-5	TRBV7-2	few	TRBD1	TGTGCCAGCAGCAAGCGACAGGGGTGGAATCAGCCCCAGCATTTT	CASSKRQGWNQPQHF
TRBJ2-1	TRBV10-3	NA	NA	TGTGCCACCGTTGGAGGGACTGGGAGCTCCTACAATGAGCAGTTCTTC	CATVGGTGSSYNEQFF
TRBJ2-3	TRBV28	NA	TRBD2	TGTGCCAGCAAGGCACCCGCGGGAGGGAAGGGAGATACGCAGTATTTT	CASKAPAGGKGDTQYF
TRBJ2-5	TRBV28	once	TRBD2	TGTGCCAGCAGTTTAGCACTAGCGGTCGAGACCCAGTACTTC	CASSLALAVETQYF